This T cell receptor (beta chain) appears in the sequencing data of a study of T cells after posttransplantation cyclophosphamide. Regarding this clone: Its antigen is undetermined.

Sampled 1 year posttransplant, controls received myeloablative marrow transplants, methotrexate and a calcineurin inhibitor. The table came from immunoSEQ multiplex PCR; TCRdb's copy has only in-frame clones and leaves some out. The sample carries about 15,000 clones, roughly 80% recorded once. Regarding the study as a whole: Donor-recipient repertoire similarity was low at 1-2 months, rising over year one. Recipient CMV seropositivity and CMV reactivation strongly tracked TRB clonality. Skin or GI-infiltrating T cells shared few TRB sequences with blood.

This TCR was recovered from a male patient aged 18 to 29 who received an allogeneic stem cell transplant from a related donor, was CMV-positive, and had no GVHD. T cells may partly derive from the graft donor. The sequencing used PBMCs, collected 371 days after allogeneic stem cell transplant with calcineurin inhibitor and methotrexate.

The CDR3 nucleotides are TGTGCCAGCAGCTTAGGACGTGGCAGGGGAAAGTTCGAGACCCAGTACTTC. This encodes CASSLGRGRGKFETQYF. J is TRBJ2-5 and V is TRBV13; D might be TRBD1 (6 bases). The germline CDR1 and CDR2 sequences are PRHDT and FYEKMQ (reference sequence). The CDR3 sequence is 17 residues long. Trimming took 0 bases from V and 5 from J, leaving 19 bases between them.